A selection of T cell receptor beta chains follows, all from one sample in a study of beta chain features in type 1 diabetes. The protocol was immunoSEQ multiplex PCR, while the TCRdb copy is restricted to in-frame clones and leaves out a portion. This sample has about 140,000 clones, with over 8% found just once. Sequencing was done on a sample of central memory CD4+ T cells from blood. Every receptor here comes from a woman aged 40 to 50 in good health. CDR3s include the opening cysteine and the closing phenylalanine or tryptophan. The listing skips clone size in some rows; elsewhere it reads once, few, many or a size class.

-	TRBJ2-7	TRBV18	CASSSRQGAYEQYF
-	TRBJ2-1	TRBV18	CASSPLGTSGNNEQFF
few	TRBJ2-5	TRBV11-2	CASSLDGQGDVETQYF
-	TRBJ2-7	TRBV18	CASSPPRTGTYEQYF
few	TRBJ1-2	TRBV15	CATSRDLGTGAYGYTF
many	TRBJ1-5	TRBV5-6	CASSPSGDQPQHF
-	TRBJ2-7	TRBV7-6	CASSSRDTYEQYF
-	TRBJ2-2	TRBV6-1	CASMRIFGDSGELFF
few	TRBJ2-3	TRBV11-2	CASSKPGLAGTDTQYF
-	TRBJ1-1	TRBV7-8	CASSSSKRQGGAFF
-	TRBJ1-3	TRBV20-1	CSARPPAGPDF
-	TRBJ2-7	TRBV2	CASSGLAGAYEQYF
many	TRBJ1-1	TRBV29-1	CSEDSLNTEAFF
-	TRBJ2-3	TRBV18	CASSPPTSTDTQYF
-	TRBJ1-1	TRBV5-1	CASSLLQGNTEAFF
-	TRBJ2-5	TRBV5-4	CASSQSSRGGETQYF
-	TRBJ2-5	TRBV5-1	CASSPFPLAGLGETQYF
few	TRBJ1-5	TRBV10-3	CAISDSSNQPQHF
-	TRBJ2-2	TRBV10-3	CAISESIRSNTGELFF
-	TRBJ1-5	TRBV19	CASSLGQPNNQPQHF
-	TRBJ2-5	TRBV27	CASSLRQGETQYF
few	TRBJ2-5	TRBV27	CATSSAYQETQYF
few	TRBJ2-2	TRBV19	CASNLAGANTGELFF
few	TRBJ2-4	TRBV11-2	CASSLSGAKNIQYF
few	TRBJ2-3	TRBV30	CAWGITDTQYF
-	TRBJ2-7	TRBV5-4	CASSLGHYEQYF
-	TRBJ2-5	TRBV11-2	CASSGRETQYF
medium-sized	TRBJ2-2	TRBV29-1	CSVGGTASGGELFF
-	TRBJ1-1	TRBV7-2	CASRWKTDRGTEAFF
-	TRBJ2-3	TRBV5-1	CASSLMSSDTQYF
few	TRBJ2-1	TRBV6-5	CASSYSGPRVGEQFF
few	TRBJ1-1	TRBV28	CASSLLSGEAFF
many	TRBJ2-1	TRBV19	CASSTPGQGYNEQFF
few	TRBJ2-3	TRBV6-1	CASRPLASTDTQYF
-	TRBJ2-3	TRBV5-1	CASSLTSGGTSTDTQYF
-	TRBJ2-6	TRBV7-9	CASSLGGGSSGANVLTF
few	TRBJ2-2	TRBV5-1	CASSLDPRSGELFF
-	TRBJ1-1	TRBV11-2	CASSSGGFGTEAFF
-	TRBJ1-2	TRBV5-1	CASSLGQALYGYTF